Following are 5 T cell receptor beta chains from one sample sequenced in a study of T-cell reconstitution after alpha-beta-depleted transplantation in children. The TCRbeta library was prepared with unique molecular identifiers. TCRdb analysed the PCR reads with MiXCR anew, one entry per CDR3 protein. The sample includes over 200,000 distinct CDR3 sequences, 9.5% to 13% of them seen just once. Sequencing used PBMCs, obtained before TCRalphabeta/CD19-depleted stem cell transplant. The receptors derive from a child less than two years old with acute myeloid leukemia, due to receive a stem cell transplant.

The J gene is TRBJ2-1, the V gene TRBV7-9; the match to TRBD2 covers 7 bases. Trimming at V came to 6 bases and at J to 5 bases, leaving 10 bases not matched to a gene. The CDR3 covers 15 residues. The V gene's germline CDR1 is SEHNR and CDR2 FQNEAQ (reference sequence). As DNA, the CDR3 is TGTGCCAGCAGGGGAGCAGCGGGGACTAACAATGAGCAGTTCTTC. Amino acid sequence: CASRGAAGTNNEQFF. The complete variable domain, with remaining parts taken from reference TRBV7-9 and TRBJ2-1, reads DTGVSQNPRHKITKRGQNVTFRCDPISEHNRLYWYRQTLGQGPEFLTYFQNEAQLEKSRLLSDRFSAERPKGSFSTLEIQRTEQGDSAMYLCASRGAAGTNNEQFFGPGTRLTVL.

There are many counts of this clonotype. Here the CDR3 reads CAISESKGTSTWEQFF. CDR3 nucleotides: TGTGCCATCAGTGAGTCGAAAGGGACTAGCACGTGGGAGCAGTTCTTC. This chain uses TRBV10-3 with TRBJ2-1; TRBD2 agrees at 9 bases. The length of the CDR3 is 16 residues. Looked up from germline, CDR1 is ENHRY and CDR2 is SYGVKD. V shed 0 bases and J 10 bases; nucleotides not matched to a gene: 10.

This clonotype was counted ten times or more. This chain joins TRBV6-2 or TRBV6-3 and TRBJ2-3; D assignment may be TRBD1 or TRBD2 (5 bases each). The germline V and J ends were trimmed by 6 bases and 4 bases, with 8 bases remaining between them. The CDR3 spans 12 residues. CDR1 is MNHEY, CDR2 SVGEGT, per germline. CDR3 in DNA: TGTGCCAGCAGGAGGGGCGCAGATACGCAGTATTTT. This translates into CASRRGADTQYF.

This clonotype was observed many times. The chain is built from TRBV28 and TRBJ1-1, with D possibly TRBD1 on 5 matching bases. The CDR3 sequence is 15 residues long. Trimming removed 6 bases from V and 1 base from J, with 15 bases in between. CDR1 MDHEN and CDR2 SYDVKM come from the germline V gene. The CDR3: CASSPAGLGNTEAFF. The CDR3, as DNA: TGTGCCAGCAGCCCGGCAGGGCTCGGGAACACTGAAGCTTTCTTT.

The chain is built from TRBV12-3 or TRBV12-4 and TRBJ2-7; 7 bases align to TRBD2. The CDR3 length is 14 residues. The ends lost 6 bases at V and 3 bases at J; junction bases unmatched: 8. The CDR3 nucleotides read TGTGCCAGCAGCCGGGGGGAGACTTTCTACGAGCAGTACTTC. This sequence encodes CASSRGETFYEQYF.